This TCR beta chain was documented in a study of cytomegalovirus exposure and HLA in healthy donors. Germline V CDR1 and CDR2: SGHDT, YYEEEE. Between the trimmed V and J ends, which lost 6 bases and 8 bases, there was a span of 17 bases. The CDR3 runs to 13 residues. Comment on this clone: What it recognizes is unknown.

Sequenced by immunoSEQ multiplex PCR; TCRdb stores in-frame clones only, minus some. The sample lists 150,000 or so clones; about 89% were seen once. Points from the study as a whole: Rare sequences made up most TCRs, while some public TCRs were found in many donors. Reportedly, diagnosis of cytomegalovirus status by the classifier showed high specificity and sensitivity. A few chains tied to CMV proved CMV antigen-specific in vitro. Researchers counted around 150 TCR beta chains as cytomegalovirus-associated.

This clonotype was sampled from a man between 18 and 35 years old in good health and CMV-seropositive. The rearrangement joins TRBV5-6 to TRBJ1-2, with D unclear. Sequences were obtained from PBMCs. Here the CDR3 reads CASTGLASGGYTF. The DNA for the CDR3 is TGTGCCAGCACGGGCCTCGCCTCGGGGGGCTACACCTTC.